The T cell receptor (beta chain) described here comes from a study of CD8 T cells in Susac syndrome. Germline V lookup: CDR1 MNHEY, CDR2 SVGEGT. This CDR3 comprises 11 residues. V lost 3 bases and J lost 4, with 4 bases in between. The authors carried out high-throughput sequencing of TCR beta. They applied it to CD8+ and CD4+ T cells obtained from blood. With random hexamers, 0.5 to 1 ug RNA was reverse transcribed. Using its own MiXCR run on the immunoSEQ multiplex PCR reads, TCRdb lists one record per CDR3 protein. The sample has about 300,000 distinct CDR3 sequences, about nine tenths seen once. This receptor was taken from a human donor with multiple sclerosis. The chain links TRBV6-2 or TRBV6-3 to TRBJ2-7; D not resolved. Source material: CD8+ T cells from PBMCs. CDR3 in DNA: TGTGCCAGCAGTTATTTATACGAGCAGTACTTC. Its protein product is CASSYLYEQYF.